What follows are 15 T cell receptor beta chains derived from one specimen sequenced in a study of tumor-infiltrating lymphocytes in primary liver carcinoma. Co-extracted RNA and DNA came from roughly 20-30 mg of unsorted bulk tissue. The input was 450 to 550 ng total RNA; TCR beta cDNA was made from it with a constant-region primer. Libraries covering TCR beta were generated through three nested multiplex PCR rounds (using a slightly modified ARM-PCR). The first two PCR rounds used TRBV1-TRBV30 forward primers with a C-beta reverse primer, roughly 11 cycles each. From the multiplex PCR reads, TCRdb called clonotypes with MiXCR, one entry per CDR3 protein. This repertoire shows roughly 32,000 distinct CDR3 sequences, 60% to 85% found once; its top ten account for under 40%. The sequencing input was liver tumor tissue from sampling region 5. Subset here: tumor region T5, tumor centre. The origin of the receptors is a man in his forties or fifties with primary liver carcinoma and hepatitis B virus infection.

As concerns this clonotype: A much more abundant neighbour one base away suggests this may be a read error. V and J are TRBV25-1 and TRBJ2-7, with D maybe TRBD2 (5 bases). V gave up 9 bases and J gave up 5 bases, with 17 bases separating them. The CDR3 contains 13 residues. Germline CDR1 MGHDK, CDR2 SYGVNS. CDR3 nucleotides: TGTGCCAGGAGCACTATCGAAGCGGACGAGCAGTACTTC. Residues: CARSTIEADEQYF.

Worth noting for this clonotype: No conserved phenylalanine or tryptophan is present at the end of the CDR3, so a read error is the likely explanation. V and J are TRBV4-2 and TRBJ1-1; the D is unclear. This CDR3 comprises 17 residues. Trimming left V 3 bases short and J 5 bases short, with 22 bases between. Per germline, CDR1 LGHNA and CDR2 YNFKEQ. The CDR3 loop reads CASSHEYGEGFWTEAFV. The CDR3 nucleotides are TGTGCCAGCAGCCATGAGTACGGAGAGGGTTTTTGGACTGAAGCTTTCGTT.

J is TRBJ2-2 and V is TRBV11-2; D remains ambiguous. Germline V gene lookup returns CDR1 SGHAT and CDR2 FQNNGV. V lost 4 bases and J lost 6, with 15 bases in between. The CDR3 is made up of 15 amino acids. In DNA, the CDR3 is TGTGCCAGCAGCTCTGGTGAGAGTGCCCCCGGGGAGCTGTTTTTT. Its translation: CASSSGESAPGELFF.

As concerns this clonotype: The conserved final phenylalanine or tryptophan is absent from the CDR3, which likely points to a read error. The CDR3 loop is CASSFLRIQYL. The CDR3 DNA sequence: TGTGCCAGCAGCTTCCTCAGGATTCAGTATTTA. V and J are TRBV7-9 and TRBJ2-3, with D unresolved. The CDR3 sequence is 11 residues long. Germline V gene lookup returns CDR1 SEHNR and CDR2 FQNEAQ (reference sequence). V dropped 3 bases and J dropped 12 bases, with 10 bases sitting between them.

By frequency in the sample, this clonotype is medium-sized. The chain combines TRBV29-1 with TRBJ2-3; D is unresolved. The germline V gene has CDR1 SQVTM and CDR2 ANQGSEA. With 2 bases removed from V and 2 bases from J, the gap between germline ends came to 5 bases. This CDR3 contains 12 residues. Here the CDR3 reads CSVERDTDTQYF. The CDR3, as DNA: TGCAGCGTTGAAAGGGACACAGATACGCAGTATTTT.

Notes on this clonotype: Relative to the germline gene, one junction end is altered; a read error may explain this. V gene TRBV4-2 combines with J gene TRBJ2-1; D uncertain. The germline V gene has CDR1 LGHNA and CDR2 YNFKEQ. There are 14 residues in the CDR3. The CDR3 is CASSLGHSDDEQFF. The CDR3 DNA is TGTGCTAGCAGCCTAGGGCACAGTGACGATGAGCAGTTCTTC.

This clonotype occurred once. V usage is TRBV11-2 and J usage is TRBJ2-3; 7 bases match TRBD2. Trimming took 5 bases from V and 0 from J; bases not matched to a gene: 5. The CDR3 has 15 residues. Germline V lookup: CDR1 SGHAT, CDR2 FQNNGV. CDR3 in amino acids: CASSTETSSTDTQYF. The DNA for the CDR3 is TGTGCCAGCAGCACTGAGACTAGCAGCACAGATACGCAGTATTTT.

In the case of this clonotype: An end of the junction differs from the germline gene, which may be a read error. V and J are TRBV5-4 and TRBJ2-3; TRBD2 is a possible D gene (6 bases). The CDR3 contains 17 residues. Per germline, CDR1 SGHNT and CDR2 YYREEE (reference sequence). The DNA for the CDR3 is TGTGCCAGCAGCCCCGATATTGTCCTGGCGGGATCAGATACGCAGTACTTT. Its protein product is CASSPDIVLAGSDTQYF.

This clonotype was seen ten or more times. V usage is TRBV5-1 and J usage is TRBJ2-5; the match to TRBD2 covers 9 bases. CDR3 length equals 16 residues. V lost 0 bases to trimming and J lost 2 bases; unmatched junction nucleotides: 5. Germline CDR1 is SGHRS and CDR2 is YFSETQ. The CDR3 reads CASSLEASGMQETQYF. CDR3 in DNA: TGCGCCAGCAGCTTGGAGGCTAGCGGGATGCAAGAGACCCAGTACTTC.

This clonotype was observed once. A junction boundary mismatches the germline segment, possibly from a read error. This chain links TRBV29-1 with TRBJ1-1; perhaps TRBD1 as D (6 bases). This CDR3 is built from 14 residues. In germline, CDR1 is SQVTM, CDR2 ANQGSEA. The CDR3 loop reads CSVVMTGMNTEAIF. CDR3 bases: TGCAGCGTTGTAATGACAGGAATGAACACTGAAGCTATCTTT. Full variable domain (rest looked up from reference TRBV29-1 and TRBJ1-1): SAVISQKPSRDICQRGTSLTIQCQVDSQVTMMFWYRQQPGQSLTLIATANQGSEATYESGFVIDKFPISRPNLTFSTLTVSNMSPEDSSIYLCSVVMTGMNTEAIFGQGTRLTVV.

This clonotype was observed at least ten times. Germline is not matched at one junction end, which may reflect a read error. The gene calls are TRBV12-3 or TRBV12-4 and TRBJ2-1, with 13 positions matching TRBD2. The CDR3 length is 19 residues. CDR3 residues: CASSLEGLAGPGAVDEQLF. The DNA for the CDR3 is TGTGCCAGCAGTTTGGAGGGACTAGCGGGACCGGGGGCGGTGGATGAGCAGCTCTTC.

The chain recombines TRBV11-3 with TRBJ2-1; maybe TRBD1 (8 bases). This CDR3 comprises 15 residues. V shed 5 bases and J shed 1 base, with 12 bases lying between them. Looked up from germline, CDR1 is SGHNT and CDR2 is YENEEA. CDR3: CASSTGGVSYNEQFF. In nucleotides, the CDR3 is TGTGCCAGCAGCACAGGGGGGGTTTCCTACAATGAGCAGTTCTTC.

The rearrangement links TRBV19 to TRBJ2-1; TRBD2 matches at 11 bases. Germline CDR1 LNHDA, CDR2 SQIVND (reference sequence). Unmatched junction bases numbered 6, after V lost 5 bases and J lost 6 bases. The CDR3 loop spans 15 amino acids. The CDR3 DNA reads TGTGCCAGTAGTTTGGCTAGCGGGAGGTTCAATGAGCAGTTCTTC. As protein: CASSLASGRFNEQFF.

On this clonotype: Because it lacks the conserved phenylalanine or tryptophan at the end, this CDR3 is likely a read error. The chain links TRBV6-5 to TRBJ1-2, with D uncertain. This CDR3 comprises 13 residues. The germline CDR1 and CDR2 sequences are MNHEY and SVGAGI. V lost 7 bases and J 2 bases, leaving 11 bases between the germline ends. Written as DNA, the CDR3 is TGTGCCAGCACCCCTCACAGCAACTATGGCTACACCTTA. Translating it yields CASTPHSNYGYTL.

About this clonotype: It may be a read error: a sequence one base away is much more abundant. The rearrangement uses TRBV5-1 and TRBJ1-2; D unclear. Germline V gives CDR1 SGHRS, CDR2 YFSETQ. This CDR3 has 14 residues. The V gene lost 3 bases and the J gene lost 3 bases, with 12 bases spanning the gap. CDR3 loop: CASSSDGSDYGYTF. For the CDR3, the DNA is TGCGCCAGCAGCTCGGACGGGTCTGACTATGGCTACACCTTC.